This paragraph reports one T cell receptor beta chain. Its specificity is unknown. The junction does not match germline at one end; this may be a read error. How the authors handled the data: The study took CDR3 differences across clinicopathological groups and made a distant-metastasis classifier for papillary thyroid cancer from them. TCRdb re-analyzed the PCR reads through MiXCR. The V and J calls, along with clone size, are taken from TCRdb and not from the paper's own processing. The sample lists about 24,000 clones; approximately 20% were seen once. Nobody among the patients had been given any treatment before thyroid surgery. The entry originates in a study of metastatic and nonmetastatic thyroid tumors. Looking at the study overall: Comparison of repertoires was carried out across blood and tumor or nodule tissue from malignant and benign thyroid patients. Broader study findings: The study reportedly found significantly higher TCR beta diversity in malignant thyroid tumors than benign nodules, in blood and tumor.

Germline CDR1 SGHRS, CDR2 YFSETQ. The CDR3 is 17 residues long. This chain joins TRBV5-1 and TRBJ2-2; 8 bases match TRBD2. Sequencing was done on a sample of blood. The sequence came from a female donor with papillary thyroid cancer or a benign thyroid nodule (not recorded which). Some clones in this sample may be carry-over from other donors' samples. DNA of the CDR3: TGCGCCAGCAGCTTTGCCGTAGGCGGGGGGAACACCTGGGAGCTGTTTTTT. This gives the protein CASSFAVGGGNTWELFF.